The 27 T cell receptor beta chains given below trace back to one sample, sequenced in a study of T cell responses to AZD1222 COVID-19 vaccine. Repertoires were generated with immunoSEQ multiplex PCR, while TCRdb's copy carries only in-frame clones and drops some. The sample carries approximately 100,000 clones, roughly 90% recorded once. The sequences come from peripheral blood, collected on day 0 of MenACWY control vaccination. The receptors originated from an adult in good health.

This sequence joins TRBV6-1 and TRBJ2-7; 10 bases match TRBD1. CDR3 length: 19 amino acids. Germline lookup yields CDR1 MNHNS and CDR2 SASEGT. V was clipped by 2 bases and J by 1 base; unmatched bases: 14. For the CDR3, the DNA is TGTGCCAGCAGTGAATATTATTCGGAAGGGACAGGGGTATCCTACGAGCAGTACTTC. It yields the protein CASSEYYSEGTGVSYEQYF.

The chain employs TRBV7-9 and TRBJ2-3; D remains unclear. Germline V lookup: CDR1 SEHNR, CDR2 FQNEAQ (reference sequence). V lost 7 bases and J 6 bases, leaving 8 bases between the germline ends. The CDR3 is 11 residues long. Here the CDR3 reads CASTPEDTQYF. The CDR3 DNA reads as TGTGCCAGCACCCCCGAGGATACGCAGTATTTT.

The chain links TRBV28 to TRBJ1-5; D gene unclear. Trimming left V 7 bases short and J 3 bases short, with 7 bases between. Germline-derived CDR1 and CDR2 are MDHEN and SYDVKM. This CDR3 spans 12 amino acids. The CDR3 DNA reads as TGTGCCAGCACCTTGGCCAATCAGCCCCAGCATTTT. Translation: CASTLANQPQHF.

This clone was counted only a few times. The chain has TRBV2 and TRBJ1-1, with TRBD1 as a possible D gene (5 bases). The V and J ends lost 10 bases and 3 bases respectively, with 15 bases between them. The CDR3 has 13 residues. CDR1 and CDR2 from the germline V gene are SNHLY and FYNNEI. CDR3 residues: CATLQLGDTEAFF. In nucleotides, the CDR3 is TGTGCCACCTTACAGCTGGGGGACACTGAAGCTTTCTTT.

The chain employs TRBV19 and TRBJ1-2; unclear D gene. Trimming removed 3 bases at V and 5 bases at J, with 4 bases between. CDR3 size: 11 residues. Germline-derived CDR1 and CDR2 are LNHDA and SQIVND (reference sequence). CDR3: CASSMTYGYTF. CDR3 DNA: TGTGCCAGTAGTATGACATATGGCTACACCTTC.

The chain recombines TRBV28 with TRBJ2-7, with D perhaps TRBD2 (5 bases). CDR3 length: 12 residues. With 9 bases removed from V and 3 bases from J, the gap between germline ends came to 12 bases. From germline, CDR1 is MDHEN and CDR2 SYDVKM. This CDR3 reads CASSTSGYEQYF. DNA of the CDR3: TGTGCCAGTTCCACAAGCGGCTACGAGCAGTACTTC.

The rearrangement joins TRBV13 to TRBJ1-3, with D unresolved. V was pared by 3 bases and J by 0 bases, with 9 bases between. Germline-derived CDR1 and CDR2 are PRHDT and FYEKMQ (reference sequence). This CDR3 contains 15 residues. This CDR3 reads CASSFSAPSGNTIYF. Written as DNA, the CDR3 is TGTGCCAGCAGCTTTTCGGCTCCCTCTGGAAACACCATATATTTT.

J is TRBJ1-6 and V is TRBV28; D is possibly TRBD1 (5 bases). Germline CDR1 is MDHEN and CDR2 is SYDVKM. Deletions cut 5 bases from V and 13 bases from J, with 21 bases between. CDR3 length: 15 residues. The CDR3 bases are TGTGCCAGCAGTATAAGCCGGGACGCTTCGTCCCCCCTCCACTTT. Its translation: CASSISRDASSPLHF.

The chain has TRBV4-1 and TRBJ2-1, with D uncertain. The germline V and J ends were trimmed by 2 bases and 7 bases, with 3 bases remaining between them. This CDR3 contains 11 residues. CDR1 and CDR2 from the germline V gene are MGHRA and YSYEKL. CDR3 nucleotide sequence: TGCGCCAGCAGCCAACGAAATGAGCAGTTCTTC. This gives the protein CASSQRNEQFF.

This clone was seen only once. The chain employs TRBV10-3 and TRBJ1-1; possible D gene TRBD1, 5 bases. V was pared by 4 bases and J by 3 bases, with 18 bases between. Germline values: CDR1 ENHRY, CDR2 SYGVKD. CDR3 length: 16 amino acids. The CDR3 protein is CAISVVPFGTDTEAFF. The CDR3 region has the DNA TGTGCCATCAGTGTAGTTCCCTTTGGGACGGACACTGAAGCTTTCTTT.

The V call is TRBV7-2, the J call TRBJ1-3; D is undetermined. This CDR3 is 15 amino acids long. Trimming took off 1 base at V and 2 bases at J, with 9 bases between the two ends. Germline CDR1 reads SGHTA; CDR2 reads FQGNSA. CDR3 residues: CASSLGGGTGNTIYF. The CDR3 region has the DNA TGTGCCAGCAGCTTAGGAGGTGGGACTGGAAACACCATATATTTT.

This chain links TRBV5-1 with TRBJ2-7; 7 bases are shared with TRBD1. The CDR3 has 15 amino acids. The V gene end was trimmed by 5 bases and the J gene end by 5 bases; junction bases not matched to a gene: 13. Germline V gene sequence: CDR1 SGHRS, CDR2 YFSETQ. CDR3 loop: CASRRTGTAGNEQYF. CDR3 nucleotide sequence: TGCGCCAGCAGGCGGACCGGGACAGCAGGAAACGAGCAGTACTTC.

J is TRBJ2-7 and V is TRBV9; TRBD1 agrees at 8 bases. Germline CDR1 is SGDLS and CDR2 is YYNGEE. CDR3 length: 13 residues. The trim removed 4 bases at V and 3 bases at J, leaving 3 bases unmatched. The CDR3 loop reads CASSPGTGYEQYF. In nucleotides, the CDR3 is TGTGCCAGCAGCCCCGGGACAGGCTACGAGCAGTACTTC.

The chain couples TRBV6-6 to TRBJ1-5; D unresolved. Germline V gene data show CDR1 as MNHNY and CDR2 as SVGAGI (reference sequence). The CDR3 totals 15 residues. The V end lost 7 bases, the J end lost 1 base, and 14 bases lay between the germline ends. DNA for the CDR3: TGTGCCAGCACCCCGTCCTCGGGGAGCAATCAGCCCCAGCATTTT. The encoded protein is CASTPSSGSNQPQHF.

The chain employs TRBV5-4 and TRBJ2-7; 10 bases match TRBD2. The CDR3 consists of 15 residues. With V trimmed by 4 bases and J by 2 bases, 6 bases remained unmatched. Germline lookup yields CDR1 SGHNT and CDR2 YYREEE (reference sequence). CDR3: CASSLTSGTTYEQYF. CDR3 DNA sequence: TGTGCCAGCAGCCTCACTAGCGGGACCACCTACGAGCAGTACTTC.

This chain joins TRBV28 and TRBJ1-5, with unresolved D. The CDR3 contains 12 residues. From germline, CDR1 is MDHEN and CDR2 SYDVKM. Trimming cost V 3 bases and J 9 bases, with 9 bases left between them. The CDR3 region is CASSFYRSPQHF. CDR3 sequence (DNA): TGTGCCAGCAGTTTTTATCGGTCGCCCCAGCATTTT.

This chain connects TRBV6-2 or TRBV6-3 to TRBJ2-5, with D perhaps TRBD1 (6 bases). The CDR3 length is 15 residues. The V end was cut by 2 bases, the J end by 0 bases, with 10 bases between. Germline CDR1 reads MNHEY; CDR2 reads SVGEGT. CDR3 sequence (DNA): TGTGCCAGCAGTTACGTGGGGGCCCACCAAGAGACCCAGTACTTC. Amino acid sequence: CASSYVGAHQETQYF.

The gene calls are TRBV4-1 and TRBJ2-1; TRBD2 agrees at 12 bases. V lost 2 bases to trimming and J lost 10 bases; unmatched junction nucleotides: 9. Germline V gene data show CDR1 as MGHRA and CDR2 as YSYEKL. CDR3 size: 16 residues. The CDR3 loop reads CASSQILAGGRREQFF. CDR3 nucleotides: TGCGCCAGCAGCCAAATCCTAGCGGGGGGGCGGAGGGAGCAGTTCTTC.

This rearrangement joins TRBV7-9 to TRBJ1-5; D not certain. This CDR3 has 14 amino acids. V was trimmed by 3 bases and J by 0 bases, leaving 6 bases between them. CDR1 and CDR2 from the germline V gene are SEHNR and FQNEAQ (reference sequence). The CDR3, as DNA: TGTGCCAGCAGCTTTTTAGATAGCAATCAGCCCCAGCATTTT. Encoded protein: CASSFLDSNQPQHF.

CDR3 sequence: CASSSLQGFPYEQYF. The CDR3 DNA follows: TGTGCCAGCAGTTCTTTGCAGGGATTTCCCTACGAGCAGTACTTC. The chain links TRBV6-5 to TRBJ2-7, with D perhaps TRBD1 (5 bases). Germline CDR1 reads MNHEY; CDR2 reads SVGAGI. Between the trimmed V and J ends, which lost 4 bases and 2 bases, there was a span of 15 bases. The CDR3 loop spans 15 amino acids.

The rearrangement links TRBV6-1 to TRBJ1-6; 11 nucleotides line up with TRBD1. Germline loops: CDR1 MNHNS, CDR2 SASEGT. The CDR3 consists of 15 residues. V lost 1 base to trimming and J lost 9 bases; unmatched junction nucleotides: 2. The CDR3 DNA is TGTGCCAGCAGTGAAGGGACAGGGGGCTCTTCACCCCTCCACTTT. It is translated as CASSEGTGGSSPLHF.

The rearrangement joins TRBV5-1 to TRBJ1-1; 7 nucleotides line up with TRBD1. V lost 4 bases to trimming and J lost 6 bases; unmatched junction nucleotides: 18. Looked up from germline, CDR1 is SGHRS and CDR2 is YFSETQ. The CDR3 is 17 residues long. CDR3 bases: TGCGCCAGCAGCGTACGCGGGACAGTCGCCGTTTTCGCTGAAGCTTTCTTT. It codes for CASSVRGTVAVFAEAFF.

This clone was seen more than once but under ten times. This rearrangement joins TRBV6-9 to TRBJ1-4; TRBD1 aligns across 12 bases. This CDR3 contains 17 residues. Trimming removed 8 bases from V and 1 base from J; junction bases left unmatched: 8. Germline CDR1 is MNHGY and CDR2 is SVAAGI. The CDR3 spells CASPGTGGEVTNEKLFF. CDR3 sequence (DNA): TGTGCCAGCCCCGGGACAGGGGGCGAGGTAACTAATGAAAAACTGTTTTTT.

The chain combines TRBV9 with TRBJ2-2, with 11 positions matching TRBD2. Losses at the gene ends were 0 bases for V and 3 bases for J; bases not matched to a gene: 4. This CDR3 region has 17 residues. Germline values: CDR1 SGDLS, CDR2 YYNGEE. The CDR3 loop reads CASSVGLAGGDTGELFF. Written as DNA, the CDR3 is TGTGCCAGCAGCGTAGGGCTAGCGGGGGGCGACACCGGGGAGCTGTTTTTT.

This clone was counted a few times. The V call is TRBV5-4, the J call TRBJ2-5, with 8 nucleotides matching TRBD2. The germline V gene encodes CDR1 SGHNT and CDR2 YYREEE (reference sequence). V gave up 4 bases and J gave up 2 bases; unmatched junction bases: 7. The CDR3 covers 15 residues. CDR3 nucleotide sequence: TGTGCCAGCAGCGCCGATAGCGGGATTCAAGAGACCCAGTACTTC. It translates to CASSADSGIQETQYF.

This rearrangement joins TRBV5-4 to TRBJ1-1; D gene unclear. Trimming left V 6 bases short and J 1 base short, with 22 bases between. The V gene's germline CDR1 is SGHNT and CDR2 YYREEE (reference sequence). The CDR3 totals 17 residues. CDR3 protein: CASTPGNLRGSNTEAFF. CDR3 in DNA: TGTGCCAGCACCCCCGGAAATCTCCGGGGATCGAACACTGAAGCTTTCTTT.

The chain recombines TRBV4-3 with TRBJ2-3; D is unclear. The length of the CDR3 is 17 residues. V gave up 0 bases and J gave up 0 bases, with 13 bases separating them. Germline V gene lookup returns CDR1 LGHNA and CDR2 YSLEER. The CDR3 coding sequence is TGCGCCAGCAGCCAAGACGGCAGGCGACGAAGCACAGATACGCAGTATTTT. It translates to CASSQDGRRRSTDTQYF.